This record looks at one TCR beta chain sequence and its context. Treatment: around 19 received Ad26.COV2.S at low or high dose, single or two shots; roughly five received placebo; per-sample allocation not given. Sample collection was performed on day 63 after the first vaccine or placebo injection. The sample comes from a study of Ad26.COV2.S vaccination and SARS-CoV-2 variants. TCRdb keeps only in-frame clones here, not all; method: immunoSEQ multiplex PCR. The table lists nearly 400,000 clones, approximately 90% of them singletons, with over 1.5% in the top ten. With 4 bases removed from V and 7 bases from J, the gap between germline ends came to 9 bases. The CDR3 consists of 13 residues. Germline values: CDR1 SGHTS, CDR2 YDEGEE.

This sequence was found in a person aged 18-65 years who received the Ad26.COV2.S COVID-19 vaccine or a placebo. The sequencing used peripheral blood, collected in a trial of Ad26.COV2.S vaccine versus placebo. V and J are TRBV5-8 and TRBJ1-6; maybe TRBD1 (6 bases). The CDR3 sequence: CASSEGGNSPLHF. CDR3 DNA: TGTGCCAGCAGCGAGGGGGGAAATTCACCCCTCCACTTT.